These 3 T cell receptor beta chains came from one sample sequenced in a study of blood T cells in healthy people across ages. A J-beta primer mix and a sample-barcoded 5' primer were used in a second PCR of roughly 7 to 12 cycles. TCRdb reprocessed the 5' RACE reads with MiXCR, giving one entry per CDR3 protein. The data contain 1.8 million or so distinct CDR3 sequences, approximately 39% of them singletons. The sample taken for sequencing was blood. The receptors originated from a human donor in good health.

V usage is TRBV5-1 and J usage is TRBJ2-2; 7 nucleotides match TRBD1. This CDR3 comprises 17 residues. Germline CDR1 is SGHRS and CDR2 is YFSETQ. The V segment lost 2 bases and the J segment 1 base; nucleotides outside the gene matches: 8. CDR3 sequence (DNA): TGCGCCAGCAGCTTCTCTGTGCGACAGGGGAACACCGGGGAGCTGTTTTTT. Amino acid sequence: CASSFSVRQGNTGELFF.

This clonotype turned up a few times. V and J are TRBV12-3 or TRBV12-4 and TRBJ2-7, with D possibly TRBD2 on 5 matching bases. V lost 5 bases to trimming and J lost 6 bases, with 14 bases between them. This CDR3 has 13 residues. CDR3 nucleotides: TGTGCCAGCAGTCCATCAACTAGGGCCGAGCAGTACTTC. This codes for CASSPSTRAEQYF.

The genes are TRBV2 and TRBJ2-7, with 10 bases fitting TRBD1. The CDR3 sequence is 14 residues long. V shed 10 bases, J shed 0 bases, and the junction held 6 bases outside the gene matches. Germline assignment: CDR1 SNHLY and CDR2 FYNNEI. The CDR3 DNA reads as TGTGCCACCCCGGGACAGGGGAGCTCCTACGAGCAGTACTTC. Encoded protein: CATPGQGSSYEQYF.